The sequence of this T cell receptor (beta chain) was determined in a study of blood T cell repertoires in COVID-19. Study at large: From the United States, Italy and Spain came samples of acute and convalescent COVID-19.

Per the original methods: Amplification with reference gene primers provided the estimates of nucleated cell counts. Sequencing was performed with immunoSEQ multiplex PCR; in TCRdb, only in-frame clones are kept and a portion is missing. V, J and clone size reflect that table, while D and trimming were determined from the DNA. The data show some 70,000 clones, with 86% seen just once and about 8% held by the top ten. The CDR3 extends over 15 amino acids. Germline V gives CDR1 SGHTA, CDR2 FQGTGA. V gave up 5 bases and J gave up 4 bases; unmatched junction bases: 9. This receptor was identified in a man aged 25-45 years with acute or convalescent COVID-19. V and J are TRBV7-3 and TRBJ2-5; the match to TRBD2 covers 8 bases. The sample comprised peripheral blood. The CDR3 here is CASSLTGTSPETQYF. CDR3 bases: TGTGCCAGCAGCCTTACCGGGACTAGTCCAGAGACCCAGTACTTC.